This note documents a single T cell receptor (beta chain) sequence. The sample originates from a study of blood T cell repertoires in COVID-19. From germline, CDR1 is SGHAT and CDR2 FQNNGV. Trimming at V came to 5 bases and at J to 3 bases, leaving 10 bases not matched to a gene. CDR3 length: 17 residues. Some clones are missing from TCRdb's copy, which holds only in-frame ones; the method was immunoSEQ multiplex PCR. Among about 42,000 clones listed, about 82% were seen once. This clonotype was obtained from a man aged 45 to 65 with active COVID-19. V usage is TRBV11-2 and J usage is TRBJ1-3; 10 bases line up with TRBD1. Sequences were obtained from peripheral blood. The CDR3 region is CASSRIDGTGVGNTIYF. The CDR3 nucleotides are TGTGCCAGCAGCAGAATAGACGGGACAGGGGTTGGAAACACCATATATTTT.